Presented here are 21 T cell receptor beta chains from one specimen sequenced in a study of shared clonotypes between healthy human individuals. Produced via immunoSEQ multiplex PCR; TCRdb's table is partial and in-frame only. The table lists over 850,000 clones, about four fifths of them singletons. The specimen was memory CD4+ T cells from PBMCs. Subset defined: CD45RA-negative fraction. All receptors come from a man younger than 30 in good health. Some clones in this sample may be carry-over from other donors' samples.

This chain uses TRBV5-4 with TRBJ2-1, with D possibly matching TRBD1 (5 bases). CDR1 and CDR2 from the germline V gene are SGHNT and YYREEE (reference sequence). V gave up 4 bases and J gave up 7 bases, with 12 bases separating them. The CDR3 has 13 amino acids. The CDR3 DNA sequence: TGTGCCAGCAGCCCTGGGGCCCATAATGAGCAGTTCTTC. Its protein is CASSPGAHNEQFF.

In this sample, this clone turned up a few times. The V call is TRBV19, the J call TRBJ1-5, with a weak D call TRBD1 (5 bases). The CDR3 spans 15 residues. V lost 1 base and J 11 bases, leaving 18 bases between the germline ends. CDR1 and CDR2 (germline): LNHDA, SQIVND (reference sequence). The chain's CDR3 is CASSIGGQGVWTQHF. The CDR3, as DNA: TGTGCCAGTAGTATAGGCGGGCAGGGCGTTTGGACCCAGCATTTT.

This chain links TRBV7-3 with TRBJ2-3; D is ambiguous. The V end lost 3 bases, the J end lost 3 bases, and 7 bases lay between the germline ends. Germline CDR1 and CDR2: SGHTA and FQGTGA. The CDR3 length is 13 residues. The CDR3 region is CASSLYGTDTQYF. As DNA, the CDR3 is TGTGCCAGCAGCTTGTACGGGACAGATACGCAGTATTTT.

CDR3 in DNA: TGTGCCAGCAGTGAGGACAGGGGGCGAGTCTATGGCTACACCTTC. It translates to CASSEDRGRVYGYTF. V is TRBV27 and J is TRBJ1-2; 11 nucleotides agree with TRBD1. This CDR3 has 15 amino acids. Germline V gives CDR1 MNHEY, CDR2 SMNVEV (reference sequence). Trimming at V came to 5 bases and at J to 4 bases, leaving 6 bases not matched to a gene.

A remark on this clone: The same CDR3 arises from other DNA sequences in this sample as well. This rearrangement joins TRBV28 to TRBJ1-2; maybe TRBD1 (5 bases). CDR3 length: 13 residues. V was clipped by 2 bases and J by 2 bases, with 6 bases between them. The germline V gene encodes CDR1 MDHEN and CDR2 SYDVKM. The CDR3: CASSLRGNYGYTF. The CDR3 DNA is TGTGCCAGCAGTTTACGGGGGAACTATGGCTACACCTTC.

This clone appeared a few times. This chain connects TRBV18 to TRBJ2-7; D remains unclear. Germline-derived CDR1 and CDR2 are KGHSH and LQKENI. The CDR3 length is 11 residues. V lost 4 bases, J lost 7 bases, and 8 bases lay in between. CDR3 nucleotide sequence: TGTGCCAGCTCACAGCAAAGGGAGCAGTACTTC. Protein: CASSQQREQYF.

Remarks on this clone: Additional DNA sequences in this sample encode the identical CDR3. This chain links TRBV7-3 with TRBJ2-6; no clear D gene. The V and J ends lost 5 bases and 2 bases respectively, with 7 bases between them. CDR3 length: 14 residues. In germline, CDR1 is SGHTA, CDR2 FQGTGA. In DNA, the CDR3 is TGTGCCAGCAGCCAATCCGCTGGGGCCAACGTCCTGACTTTC. This codes for CASSQSAGANVLTF.

The CDR3 DNA reads TGTGCCAGCAGCCAGCGTTGGGGGTCGGGCTCCTACGAGCAGTACTTC. It codes for CASSQRWGSGSYEQYF. The V gene is TRBV5-6, the J gene TRBJ2-7, with D possibly being TRBD1 or TRBD2 (5 bases each). The CDR3 length is 16 residues. V was shortened by 4 bases and J by 0 bases, with 17 bases between the two germline ends. CDR1 and CDR2 from the germline V gene are SGHDT and YYEEEE.

The gene calls are TRBV28 and TRBJ2-1; 10 bases line up with TRBD1. Germline CDR1 reads MDHEN; CDR2 reads SYDVKM. Losses at the gene ends were 5 bases for V and 4 bases for J; bases not matched to a gene: 8. The CDR3 spans 16 residues. The CDR3 here is CASSPPLGQGYNEQFF. The CDR3 DNA reads TGTGCCAGCAGTCCCCCTTTGGGACAGGGGTACAATGAGCAGTTCTTC.

The rearrangement uses TRBV28 and TRBJ2-3, with D possibly being TRBD2 (6 bases). V lost 10 bases and J lost 2, with 13 bases in between. This CDR3 comprises 13 residues. Germline V gives CDR1 MDHEN, CDR2 SYDVKM. CDR3 sequence (DNA): TGTGCCACCGAGGGACTTCTCACAGATACGCAGTATTTT. Encoded protein: CATEGLLTDTQYF. The entire variable domain, with the rest obtained from reference TRBV28 and TRBJ2-3, is as follows: DVKVTQSSRYLVKRTGEKVFLECVQDMDHENMFWYRQDPGLGLRLIYFSYDVKMKEKGDIPEGYSVSREKKERFSLILESASTNQTSMYLCATEGLLTDTQYFGPGTRLTVL.

The chain couples TRBV30 to TRBJ1-5; 9 bases agree with TRBD1. Germline V lookup: CDR1 GTSNPN, CDR2 SVGIG (reference sequence). This CDR3 is built from 13 residues. With 5 bases clipped from V and 4 bases from J, the junction kept 3 bases outside the gene matches. The DNA of the CDR3 is TGTGCCTGGGACAGGGGGTTTAATCAGCCCCAGCATTTT. Translating it yields CAWDRGFNQPQHF.

This clone appeared a single time. The V call is TRBV7-9, the J call TRBJ1-1, with a tentative D call TRBD1 (5 bases). Germline-derived CDR1 and CDR2 are SEHNR and FQNEAQ (reference sequence). Trimming took 5 bases from V and 4 from J, leaving 11 bases between them. The CDR3 runs 13 residues. DNA of the CDR3: TGTGCCAGCAGCCAGGGATCGTTCACTGAAGCTTTCTTT. Translating it yields CASSQGSFTEAFF.

The rearrangement uses TRBV7-2 and TRBJ2-2; D gene unclear. V was shortened by 5 bases and J by 0 bases, with 10 bases between the two germline ends. CDR1 and CDR2 (germline): SGHTA, FQGNSA. CDR3 length: 15 amino acids. The CDR3 spells CASSRSAANTGELFF. In nucleotides, the CDR3 is TGTGCCAGCAGCCGGAGCGCCGCGAACACCGGGGAGCTGTTTTTT.

On this clone: This CDR3 is also generated by other DNA sequences in the sample. This chain joins TRBV9 and TRBJ2-7, with TRBD1 matching over 7 bases. The ends lost 4 bases at V and 5 bases at J; junction bases unmatched: 9. CDR1 is SGDLS and CDR2 is YYNGEE in the germline V gene. The CDR3 is made up of 14 amino acids. The CDR3 coding sequence is TGTGCCAGCAGCCCGCGACAGGGTTTCGACGAGCAGTACTTC. As protein: CASSPRQGFDEQYF.

This clone has only one observation. The chain carries TRBV7-8 and TRBJ2-3; 10 bases match TRBD1. The CDR3 runs 16 residues. After removal of 3 bases from V and 5 bases from J, the junction contained 8 bases not matched to a gene. CDR1 and CDR2 from the germline V gene are SGHVS and FQNEAQ. In nucleotides, the CDR3 is TGTGCCAGCAGCTTTCGGGACAGGGGAGGAATAGATACGCAGTATTTT. As protein: CASSFRDRGGIDTQYF.

In its sample, this clone was seen a few times. This chain connects TRBV18 to TRBJ1-3; D is ambiguous. CDR1 is KGHSH and CDR2 is LQKENI in the germline V gene. Trimming removed 6 bases at V and 6 bases at J, with 18 bases between. The CDR3 totals 15 residues. CDR3 loop: CASSNQEGAENTIYF. The CDR3 DNA sequence: TGTGCCAGCTCCAACCAGGAGGGCGCTGAAAACACCATATATTTT.

As regards this clone: The junction and the germline gene differ at one end; a read error may be behind it. Other nucleotide sequences in the sample specify the same CDR3. This sequence joins TRBV7-3 and TRBJ1-1; TRBD1 is a possible D gene (5 bases). The CDR3 loop spans 14 amino acids. Germline CDR1 reads SGHTA; CDR2 reads FQGTGA. The CDR3 nucleotides are TGTGCCAGCAGCATAACAGGAATGAACACTGAAGCTTTCTTT. Its translation is CASSITGMNTEAFF.

The sample holds a few counts of this clone. This chain connects TRBV7-2 to TRBJ1-1, with D unclear. The CDR3 contains 13 residues. In germline, CDR1 is SGHTA, CDR2 FQGNSA. The V end was cut by 0 bases, the J end by 5 bases, with 7 bases between. Here the CDR3 DNA reads TGTGCCAGCAGCTTAGCATTGTATACTGAAGCTTTCTTT. Residues: CASSLALYTEAFF. Variable domain in full (rest from reference TRBV7-2 and TRBJ1-1): GAGVSQSPSNKVTEKGKDVELRCDPISGHTALYWYRQSLGQGLEFLIYFQGNSAPDKSGLPSDRFSAERTGGSVSTLTIQRTQQEDSAVYLCASSLALYTEAFFGQGTRLTVV.

The CDR3 sequence: CASSLMGQGVNQPQHF. The CDR3 region has the DNA TGTGCCAGCAGTTTAATGGGACAGGGGGTTAATCAGCCCCAGCATTTT. This chain uses TRBV27 with TRBJ1-5, with 11 bases fitting TRBD1. The junction had 4 bases not matched to a gene; V was cut back by 2 bases and J by 4 bases. Germline V lookup: CDR1 MNHEY, CDR2 SMNVEV (reference sequence). This CDR3 is 16 amino acids long.

This sequence joins TRBV20-1 and TRBJ2-2; no reliable D call. In germline, CDR1 is DFQATT, CDR2 SNEGSKA (reference sequence). Trimming pared 6 bases from V and 7 bases from J, leaving 9 bases between. The CDR3 covers 11 residues. CDR3 in DNA: TGCAGTGCCTCTATCGGCGGGGAGCTGTTTTTT. It codes for CSASIGGELFF.

V gene TRBV27 combines with J gene TRBJ1-5; D gene unclear. CDR1 MNHEY and CDR2 SMNVEV come from the germline V gene (reference sequence). Trimming removed 8 bases at V and 2 bases at J, with 10 bases between. The CDR3 covers 13 residues. CDR3 region: CASGVWGNQPQHF. The CDR3 region has the DNA TGTGCCAGCGGGGTGTGGGGCAATCAGCCCCAGCATTTT.